The 22 T cell receptor beta chains below were found in one sample sequenced in a study of naive CD8 T cells in extremely preterm neonates. Generated by immunoSEQ multiplex PCR, the TCRdb table keeps only in-frame clones and is missing some. The sample lists a few thousand clones, around 97% occurring once. Sequencing used naive CD8+ T cells from blood. All receptors come from a human donor in good health.

The genes are TRBV7-9 and TRBJ2-3; D may be TRBD2 (6 bases). CDR3 length equals 16 residues. Trimming took 3 bases from V and 2 from J, leaving 15 bases between them. Germline loops: CDR1 SEHNR, CDR2 FQNEAQ (reference sequence). The CDR3 region is CASSLSVRGTTDTQYF. DNA for the CDR3: TGTGCCAGCAGCTTGTCGGTGCGGGGCACCACAGATACGCAGTATTTT.

The rearrangement links TRBV10-3 to TRBJ1-2; maybe TRBD1 (6 bases). Germline V gene sequence: CDR1 ENHRY, CDR2 SYGVKD. The CDR3 loop spans 12 amino acids. V gave up 11 bases and J gave up 2 bases, with 12 bases separating them. The CDR3 sequence: CAAQTGNYGYTF. In DNA form, the CDR3 reads TGTGCCGCCCAAACAGGGAACTATGGCTACACCTTC.

The chain combines TRBV7-2 with TRBJ2-1; 10 bases are shared with TRBD1. The CDR3 covers 14 residues. V shed 8 bases and J 4 bases; nucleotides not matched to a gene: 5. Per germline, CDR1 SGHTA and CDR2 FQGNSA. The CDR3: CASSRTGGYNEQFF. CDR3 nucleotides: TGTGCCAGCTCGAGGACAGGGGGTTACAATGAGCAGTTCTTC.

The genes are TRBV2 and TRBJ1-2, with D possibly matching TRBD1 (6 bases). Germline lookup yields CDR1 SNHLY and CDR2 FYNNEI. The CDR3 runs 15 residues. V dropped 2 bases and J dropped 4 bases, with 14 bases sitting between them. The CDR3 spells CASSELSGGTYGYTF. CDR3 coding DNA: TGTGCCAGCAGTGAATTATCGGGGGGCACCTATGGCTACACCTTC.

This chain links TRBV9 with TRBJ1-4; no clear D gene. The CDR3 spans 12 residues. The germline V and J ends were trimmed by 3 bases and 5 bases, with 5 bases remaining between them. Looked up from germline, CDR1 is SGDLS and CDR2 is YYNGEE. For the CDR3, the DNA is TGTGCCAGCAGCGGTTCAAATGAAAAACTGTTTTTT. Its protein is CASSGSNEKLFF.

The chain couples TRBV7-9 to TRBJ2-7, with D tentatively TRBD2 (5 bases). Germline CDR1 is SEHNR and CDR2 is FQNEAQ (reference sequence). The CDR3 consists of 14 residues. Trimming cost V 5 bases and J 2 bases, with 13 bases left between them. This CDR3 is CASSASGIAYEQYV. CDR3 sequence (DNA): TGTGCCAGCAGCGCCTCCGGGATCGCCTACGAGCAGTACGTC.

This clone was counted once. This chain links TRBV7-6 with TRBJ2-2; 8 bases map to TRBD2. CDR1 SGHVS and CDR2 FNYEAQ come from the germline V gene. With 1 base clipped from V and 2 bases from J, the junction kept 3 bases outside the gene matches. This CDR3 has 16 amino acids. In nucleotides, the CDR3 is TGTGCCAGCAGCTTAGGAGCGGGGGACAACACCGGGGAGCTGTTTTTT. This encodes CASSLGAGDNTGELFF.

The J gene is TRBJ1-2, the V gene TRBV5-1, with TRBD1 as a possible D gene (6 bases). Germline V lookup: CDR1 SGHRS, CDR2 YFSETQ. Between the trimmed V and J ends, which lost 0 bases and 8 bases, there was a span of 11 bases. This CDR3 is 13 amino acids long. CDR3 sequence (DNA): TGCGCCAGCAGCTTGGCAGGGGCAGAGGGCTACACCTTC. Its translation: CASSLAGAEGYTF. Complete variable domain (other parts from reference TRBV5-1 and TRBJ1-2): KAGVTQTPRYLIKTRGQQVTLSCSPISGHRSVSWYQQTPGQGLQFLFEYFSETQRNKGNFPGRFSGRQFSNSRSEMNVSTLELGDSALYLCASSLAGAEGYTFGSGTRLTVV.

This clone was picked up one time. V usage is TRBV5-4 and J usage is TRBJ2-2; 9 bases are a match to TRBD1. In germline, CDR1 is SGHNT, CDR2 YYREEE (reference sequence). This CDR3 has 16 amino acids. Trimming at V came to 0 bases and at J to 7 bases, leaving 7 bases not matched to a gene. The CDR3 loop reads CASSLAGTGRGGELFF. For the CDR3, the DNA is TGTGCCAGCAGCTTGGCTGGGACAGGGCGGGGCGGGGAGCTGTTTTTT.

The rearrangement uses TRBV4-3 and TRBJ2-1; 9 nucleotides match TRBD2. V trimming: 5 bases; J trimming: 9 bases; junction bases outside the gene matches: 11. CDR1 and CDR2 (germline): LGHNA, YSLEER. The CDR3 is 15 residues long. The CDR3 here is CASSVLFAGGIEQFF. CDR3 nucleotides: TGCGCCAGCAGCGTTCTTTTTGCGGGGGGGATTGAGCAGTTCTTC.

The rearrangement uses TRBV4-1 and TRBJ2-5; no definite D call. The ends were cut back, 1 base at V and 4 bases at J, with 4 bases in the middle. Looked up from germline, CDR1 is MGHRA and CDR2 is YSYEKL. This CDR3 spans 12 amino acids. The CDR3 protein is CASSQGGETQYF. For the CDR3, the DNA is TGCGCCAGCAGCCAAGGCGGAGAGACCCAGTACTTC.

The CDR3 DNA follows: TGTGCCAGCAGCCCGACAGTTGGCACCGGGGAGCTGTTTTTT. Encoded protein: CASSPTVGTGELFF. The rearrangement joins TRBV11-2 to TRBJ2-2; a possible D gene is TRBD1 (5 bases). Germline CDR1 is SGHAT and CDR2 is FQNNGV. This CDR3 comprises 14 residues. V gave up 5 bases and J gave up 4 bases, with 11 bases separating them.

This chain uses TRBV4-1 with TRBJ1-5; weak D call: TRBD1 (5 bases). Trimming took 0 bases from V and 5 from J, leaving 14 bases between them. CDR1 MGHRA and CDR2 YSYEKL come from the germline V gene. The CDR3 runs 16 residues. The chain's CDR3 is CASSQDGATDYQPQHF. In DNA, the CDR3 is TGCGCCAGCAGCCAAGATGGGGCGACAGACTATCAGCCCCAGCATTTT.

The chain carries TRBV4-1 and TRBJ1-2; 7 nucleotides agree with TRBD1. Per germline, CDR1 MGHRA and CDR2 YSYEKL. With 0 bases clipped from V and 8 bases from J, the junction kept 9 bases outside the gene matches. The CDR3 loop spans 15 amino acids. The CDR3 protein is CASSQEGHRGLGYTF. In DNA form, the CDR3 reads TGCGCCAGCAGCCAAGAAGGTCACAGGGGCCTGGGCTACACCTTC.

The chain carries TRBV28 and TRBJ1-1; D unclear. The V gene lost 2 bases and the J gene lost 8 bases, with 9 bases spanning the gap. Germline CDR1 MDHEN, CDR2 SYDVKM. The CDR3 is 12 amino acids. CDR3 bases: TGTGCCAGCAGTTTAAGGACTCCCGAAGCTTTCTTT. Its protein product is CASSLRTPEAFF.

The rearrangement uses TRBV29-1 and TRBJ2-5; the match to TRBD1 covers 8 bases. The closer fit of TRBJ2-7 to the DNA end suggests the J call may be wrong. The length of the CDR3 is 14 residues. CDR1 is SQVTM, CDR2 ANQGSEA, per germline. CDR3 in amino acids: CSVETTGGSYEQYF. The DNA for the CDR3 is TGCAGCGTTGAAACTACAGGGGGCTCCTACGAGCAGTACTTC.

CDR3 nucleotides: TGTGCCAGCAGTGAATTCCGGGGGGCCAATGAGCAGTTCTTC. This translates into CASSEFRGANEQFF. The V gene is TRBV6-1, the J gene TRBJ2-1, with a possible D match to TRBD2 (7 bases). The ends were cut back, 2 bases at V and 6 bases at J, with 11 bases in the middle. CDR1 and CDR2 from the germline V gene are MNHNS and SASEGT. The CDR3 spans 14 residues.

The chain uses TRBV6-1 and TRBJ1-5; D is unresolved. The CDR3 spans 16 residues. The V end lost 2 bases, the J end lost 5 bases, and 16 bases lay between the germline ends. Germline loops: CDR1 MNHNS, CDR2 SASEGT. As DNA, the CDR3 is TGTGCCAGCAGTGAATTTGGCAGGAGGATCGATCAGCCCCAGCATTTT. As protein: CASSEFGRRIDQPQHF.

The chain links TRBV11-2 to TRBJ1-1; unclear D gene. Germline CDR1 reads SGHAT; CDR2 reads FQNNGV. CDR3 size: 15 residues. Trimming removed 1 base from V and 0 bases from J, with 9 bases in between. DNA of the CDR3: TGTGCCAGCAGCTTAGTATCCACAATGAACACTGAAGCTTTCTTT. Amino acids: CASSLVSTMNTEAFF.

The V and J genes are TRBV29-1 and TRBJ2-5; perhaps TRBD2 as D (6 bases). V lost 3 bases and J 5 bases, leaving 13 bases between the germline ends. In germline, CDR1 is SQVTM, CDR2 ANQGSEA. CDR3 length: 13 residues. This chain's CDR3 is CSVEARRDETQYF. In DNA form, the CDR3 reads TGCAGCGTTGAGGCTCGGCGGGACGAGACCCAGTACTTC.

V and J are TRBV4-3 and TRBJ2-5; TRBD2 matches 10 bases. The J segment lost 4 bases and the V segment lost 4 bases, leaving 15 bases of the junction unmatched. From germline, CDR1 is LGHNA and CDR2 YSLEER. The CDR3 is made up of 18 amino acids. CDR3 in amino acids: CASSPGVAGGGGGETQYF. The CDR3 bases are TGCGCCAGCAGCCCTGGGGTAGCGGGGGGCGGTGGGGGAGAGACCCAGTACTTC.

The chain is built from TRBV9 and TRBJ2-4; D may be TRBD1 (5 bases). Germline loops: CDR1 SGDLS, CDR2 YYNGEE. The CDR3 has 13 amino acids. V lost 4 bases to trimming and J lost 9 bases, with 14 bases between them. DNA of the CDR3: TGTGCCAGCAGCCCAGCCGATAGGGGCATTCAGTACTTC. This translates into CASSPADRGIQYF.